This T cell receptor beta chain originates from a study of T cells in Graves' hyperthyroidism and ophthalmopathy. Amplification targeted TCR beta CDR3 regions from RNA transcripts. Initially, a first-round RT-PCR of the TCR CDR3 employed the HTBI primer set. TCRdb used MiXCR to reprocess the multiplex PCR reads, holding one entry per CDR3 protein. Counted here are some 500,000 distinct CDR3 sequences, less than 25% occurring once; the ten biggest clones make up about 11%. The V gene lost 1 base and the J gene lost 0 bases, with 11 bases spanning the gap. The CDR3 has 16 residues. The germline V gene has CDR1 SGDLS and CDR2 YYNGEE.

The V gene is TRBV9, the J gene TRBJ1-3, with D perhaps matching TRBD1 (6 bases). The material sequenced was blood. This TCR was sampled from a woman aged 25 to 39 with Graves' ophthalmopathy. CDR3 DNA: TGTGCCAGCAGCGTAACAGGGCCTTCCTCTGGAAACACCATATATTTT. It translates to CASSVTGPSSGNTIYF.